The 19 T cell receptor beta chains in this list originate from one sample, sequenced in a study of cytomegalovirus exposure and HLA in healthy donors (dated by TCRdb to 2016 to 2017). The library was generated by the immunoSEQ multiplex PCR assay. For the multiplex PCR, a mixture combining 60 forward primers for TCR Vbeta segments and 13 reverse primers for TCR Jbeta segments was used. The source is immuneACCESS, and TCRdb retained only in-frame sequences with V and J called. Part of the clones is not carried over; for the studies checked, unresolved V genes explain less than half of this, and the remainder is unexplained. This sample is represented by under 300,000 clones; around 81% of them were singletons. The biggest ten clones account for less than 8.5% of the sample. Sequencing input: PBMCs. Source of these receptors: a woman aged 55-70 years in good health and CMV-seropositive.

This clone showed up just once. In DNA form, the CDR3 reads TGTGCCAGCAGTCCGTATCTGGGGGCTTATGGCTACACCTTC. This translates into CASSPYLGAYGYTF. V is TRBV27 and J is TRBJ1-2, with D possibly being TRBD1 (6 bases). From germline, CDR1 is MNHEY and CDR2 SMNVEV (reference sequence). The CDR3 is made up of 14 amino acids. V lost 5 bases and J lost 5, with 15 bases in between.

The rearrangement joins TRBV5-4 to TRBJ2-1, with D maybe TRBD1 (6 bases). The germline V and J ends were trimmed by 0 bases and 10 bases, with 17 bases remaining between them. Germline values: CDR1 SGHNT, CDR2 YYREEE (reference sequence). This CDR3 has 15 residues. As DNA, the CDR3 is TGTGCCAGCAGCTTGGAGGCCAGGGGAATGGGGGAGCAGTTCTTC. It translates to CASSLEARGMGEQFF.

This clone was counted between two and nine times. The rearrangement joins TRBV15 to TRBJ2-3; TRBD2 matches at 8 bases. Germline V gene data show CDR1 as LNHNV and CDR2 as YYDKDF (reference sequence). J lost 4 bases, V lost 0 bases, and 21 bases had no gene match. The CDR3 length is 21 residues. CDR3 loop: CATSRDRKRVVSAGDSDTQYF. CDR3 nucleotides: TGTGCCACCAGCAGAGATCGGAAGAGAGTCGTTTCAGCGGGAGATTCAGATACGCAGTATTTT.

The rearrangement links TRBV7-2 to TRBJ1-1; 9 nucleotides match TRBD1. Germline CDR1 reads SGHTA; CDR2 reads FQGNSA. Trimming cost V 5 bases and J 0 bases; bases outside gene matches: 7. There are 16 residues in the CDR3. CDR3 amino acids: CASSRDRGNMNTEAFF. CDR3 in DNA: TGTGCCAGCAGCCGCGACAGGGGGAACATGAACACTGAAGCTTTCTTT.

The chain uses TRBV28 and TRBJ1-1; 7 bases match TRBD1. V dropped 4 bases and J dropped 5; count of bases not matched to a gene: 10. CDR1 is MDHEN, CDR2 SYDVKM, per germline. CDR3 length: 15 amino acids. The chain's CDR3 is CASSSPTGRRTEAFF. The CDR3 nucleotides are TGTGCCAGCAGTTCCCCGACAGGGAGAAGGACTGAAGCTTTCTTT.

Remarks on this clone: A junction end diverges from the germline sequence, so it may reflect a read error. CDR3 loop: CVSSPGTGPPYEQYF. In DNA form, the CDR3 reads TGCGTCAGCAGCCCGGGGACAGGTCCTCCCTACGAGCAGTACTTC. This chain uses TRBV5-1 with TRBJ2-7; 8 nucleotides line up with TRBD1. The CDR3 totals 15 residues. CDR1 is SGHRS, CDR2 YFSETQ, per germline.

The rearrangement links TRBV28 to TRBJ2-1; the D gene is possibly TRBD2 (6 bases). Trimming cost V 2 bases and J 7 bases, with 15 bases left between them. The CDR3 is made up of 15 amino acids. CDR1 MDHEN and CDR2 SYDVKM come from the germline V gene. The CDR3 coding sequence is TGTGCCAGCAGTTTAGCGGACTACAGAAGGAATGAGCAGTTCTTC. Protein sequence: CASSLADYRRNEQFF.

A few counts support this clone. The rearrangement joins TRBV4-1 to TRBJ2-2; D not certain. In germline, CDR1 is MGHRA, CDR2 YSYEKL. The CDR3 spans 12 residues. V dropped 5 bases and J dropped 6 bases, with 7 bases sitting between them. Written as DNA, the CDR3 is TGCGCCAGCAGCTCCTCCCCCGGGGAGCTGTTTTTT. Translation gives CASSSSPGELFF.

The chain uses TRBV4-1 and TRBJ2-1; 7 bases agree with TRBD1. The ends lost 1 base at V and 1 base at J; junction bases unmatched: 4. CDR1 and CDR2 (germline): MGHRA, YSYEKL. The CDR3 extends over 16 amino acids. DNA of the CDR3: TGCGCCAGCAGCCAAGGTCCAGGGGGATCCTACAATGAGCAGTTCTTC. This gives the protein CASSQGPGGSYNEQFF.

The chain employs TRBV30 and TRBJ2-7; 10 nucleotides align to TRBD1. The CDR3 covers 14 residues. The ends lost 3 bases at V and 2 bases at J; junction bases unmatched: 4. Germline CDR1 and CDR2: GTSNPN and SVGIG (reference sequence). The CDR3 DNA sequence: TGTGCCTGGAGAAGGGGGACAGGGGCCTACGAGCAGTACTTC. Encoded protein: CAWRRGTGAYEQYF.

This clone was found once. The chain couples TRBV9 to TRBJ2-5; TRBD2 matches at 10 bases. The assigned J gene may be wrong: the sequence end matches TRBJ2-7 better. The CDR3 has 14 residues. Looked up from germline, CDR1 is SGDLS and CDR2 is YYNGEE. CDR3 protein: CASSVSGRIDEQYF. The CDR3, as DNA: TGTGCCAGCAGCGTTAGCGGGAGGATAGACGAGCAGTACTTC.

Within the sample, this clone is medium-sized. This chain connects TRBV7-8 to TRBJ1-4, with 9 bases identical to TRBD1. The CDR3 spans 14 residues. Germline V gives CDR1 SGHVS, CDR2 FQNEAQ. Trimming cost V 3 bases and J 6 bases; bases outside gene matches: 2. This chain's CDR3 is CASSLGQGHEKLFF. As DNA, the CDR3 is TGTGCCAGCAGCTTGGGACAGGGTCATGAAAAACTGTTTTTT. The full variable domain, with the rest looked up from reference TRBV7-8 and TRBJ1-4, is GAGVSQSPRYKVAKRGQDVALRCDPISGHVSLFWYQQALGQGPEFLTYFQNEAQLDKSGLPSDRFFAERPEGSVSTLKIQRTQQEDSAVYLCASSLGQGHEKLFFGSGTQLSVL.

As for this clone: Germline and junction disagree at one end, which may indicate a read error. The chain has TRBV7-7 and TRBJ2-1; weak D call: TRBD2 (5 bases). Germline V gene sequence: CDR1 SSHAT, CDR2 FNYEAQ (reference sequence). The CDR3 extends over 12 amino acids. The CDR3 loop is CASSGLGNEQFF. CDR3 coding DNA: TGTGCTAGCAGCGGCCTTGGCAATGAGCAGTTCTTC.

This clone appeared once. The rearrangement links TRBV5-1 to TRBJ1-1; TRBD1 might be the D (6 bases). The CDR3 runs to 15 residues. From germline, CDR1 is SGHRS and CDR2 YFSETQ. The V end lost 4 bases, the J end lost 3 bases, and 16 bases lay between the germline ends. The CDR3 DNA follows: TGCGCCAGCAGCCAAGGGGGTACGGGGTACACTGAAGCTTTCTTT. Protein product: CASSQGGTGYTEAFF. The variable domain in full, completed from reference TRBV5-1 and TRBJ1-1, reads KAGVTQTPRYLIKTRGQQVTLSCSPISGHRSVSWYQQTPGQGLQFLFEYFSETQRNKGNFPGRFSGRQFSNSRSEMNVSTLELGDSALYLCASSQGGTGYTEAFFGQGTRLTVV.

V and J are TRBV11-2 and TRBJ1-2, with 7 bases that match TRBD1. The CDR3 spans 16 residues. V trimming: 4 bases; J trimming: 8 bases; junction bases outside the gene matches: 16. Germline V gives CDR1 SGHAT, CDR2 FQNNGV. This CDR3 is CASSSLRGRKQWGYTF. CDR3 nucleotide sequence: TGTGCCAGCAGCTCACTAAGGGGGCGGAAGCAATGGGGCTACACCTTC.

This clone was seen once. CDR3 residues: CASSLDSEAFF. Here the CDR3 DNA reads TGTGCCAGCTCACTCGACAGTGAAGCTTTCTTT. The gene calls are TRBV18 and TRBJ1-1; possibly TRBD1 for D (5 bases). Germline CDR1 is KGHSH and CDR2 is LQKENI. The CDR3 contains 11 residues. V was cut by 4 bases and J by 7 bases, with 7 bases left in between.

About this clone itself: The junction shows a germline mismatch at one end, possibly a read error. The rearrangement links TRBV7-7 to TRBJ2-3; 9 bases are shared with TRBD2. The germline V gene encodes CDR1 SSHAT and CDR2 FNYEAQ (reference sequence). CDR3 length: 15 residues. CDR3 amino acids: CASSLGLAKTDTQYF. For the CDR3, the DNA is TGTGCTAGCAGCTTGGGACTAGCCAAGACAGATACGCAGTATTTT.

The chain uses TRBV5-6 and TRBJ2-7, with TRBD1 identical over 9 bases. The CDR3 extends over 15 amino acids. CDR1 and CDR2 (germline): SGHDT, YYEEEE. J lost 2 bases, V lost 4 bases, and 7 bases had no gene match. As DNA, the CDR3 is TGTGCCAGCAGCGGAGGGACAGGGATAGCCTACGAGCAGTACTTC. Its protein is CASSGGTGIAYEQYF. Filled out from reference TRBV5-6 and TRBJ2-7, the complete variable domain reads DAGVTQSPTHLIKTRGQQVTLRCSPKSGHDTVSWYQQALGQGPQFIFQYYEEEERQRGNFPDRFSGHQFPNYSSELNVNALLLGDSALYLCASSGGTGIAYEQYFGPGTRLTVT.

This clone was seen a handful of times. V gene TRBV6-1 combines with J gene TRBJ2-5, with 8 bases identical to TRBD2. Germline V gene sequence: CDR1 MNHNS, CDR2 SASEGT. This CDR3 is 14 amino acids long. V lost 5 bases, J lost 4 bases, and 6 bases stayed unmatched. CDR3 DNA sequence: TGTGCCAGCAGTACCGGGGGGGGGCCAGAGACCCAGTACTTC. Translated: CASSTGGGPETQYF.